This T cell receptor beta chain was observed in a study of cytomegalovirus exposure and HLA in healthy donors. Regarding the study as a whole: Presence/absence analysis assumed near-uniform sequencing depth across donors. The authors later found most CMV-associated TCR beta chains appeared HLA-restricted. Available immune exposure information was restricted to CMV serostatus only. TCR beta chain V- and J-gene trimming was linked, in a later analysis, to a missense variant in DCLRE1C.

PCR employed 60 Vbeta and 13 Jbeta primers. Sequenced by immunoSEQ multiplex PCR; TCRdb stores in-frame clones only, minus some. The data show more than 150,000 clones, roughly 88% seen once. This clone was recorded once. Antigen: not known. The TCR comes from a woman between 18 and 30 years old in good health and CMV-seronegative. The specimen sequenced was PBMCs.

In nucleotides, the CDR3 is TGCAGCGTTTGGACAGGAAACACCATATATTTT. Its translation is CSVWTGNTIYF. The chain combines TRBV29-1 with TRBJ1-3; maybe TRBD1 (5 bases). V lost 5 bases and J lost 4, with 6 bases in between. The CDR3 has 11 amino acids. Germline V gene sequence: CDR1 SQVTM, CDR2 ANQGSEA.